Listed below are T cell receptor beta chains from one sample, sequenced in a study of blood T cells in healthy people across ages. TCRdb re-derived calls from the 5' RACE reads in MiXCR, one entry per CDR3 protein. This table has hundreds of thousands of distinct CDR3 sequences, about half appearing once. The sample comprised blood. The receptors were sampled from a woman aged 55-69 years in good health. CDR3s include the opening cysteine and the closing phenylalanine or tryptophan. A D gene is named only where the DNA matches it firmly. Some rows mark clone size as missing; the rest say once, few, many or name a class of expanded clone.

J gene | V gene | clone size | D gene | CDR3 DNA | CDR3 protein
TRBJ2-6 | TRBV9 | NA | TRBD1 | TGTGCCAGTAGCGGACGGACAGGGGGCGCCTTCTCTGGGGCCAACGTCCTGACTTTC | CASSGRTGGAFSGANVLTF
TRBJ2-7 | TRBV29-1 | NA | NA | TGCAGCGTTGTAGGGGTGAGGGGGGCCCCCTACGAGCAGTACTTC | CSVVGVRGAPYEQYF
TRBJ2-6 | TRBV4-2 | NA | NA | TGTGCCAGCAGCCAAGACAGGGCGTCTGGGGCCAACGTCCTGACTTTC | CASSQDRASGANVLTF
TRBJ2-3 | TRBV7-2 | once | TRBD2 | TGTGCCAGCAGCCTAGTGCCGGGACTAGCGGGAGGGGAAACTACAGATACGCAGTATTTT | CASSLVPGLAGGETTDTQYF
TRBJ2-3 | TRBV7-8 | once | NA | TGTGCCAGCAGCTTAAGTGCTTATACAGATACGCAGTATTTT | CASSLSAYTDTQYF
TRBJ1-3 | TRBV5-1 | NA | NA | TGCGCCAGCAGCGAGGGGACGAACCGCGGAAACACCATATATTTT | CASSEGTNRGNTIYF
TRBJ2-1 | TRBV7-9 | NA | NA | TGTGCCAGCAGCCCCATTCGGCGTTACAATGAGCAGTTCTTC | CASSPIRRYNEQFF
TRBJ2-7 | TRBV6-6 | few | TRBD2 | TGTGCCAGCAGTCGGACTAGCTCGGATAACAGGGAGCAGTACTTC | CASSRTSSDNREQYF
TRBJ2-5 | TRBV7-3 | NA | TRBD2 | TGTGCCAGCAGCCTTAACCCGGGACTAGCGGGCGAGACTGGTGAGACCCAGTACTTC | CASSLNPGLAGETGETQYF
TRBJ2-5 | TRBV7-2 | NA | NA | TGTGCCAGCAGCCTTTCGGCGGACCCAATTGGGACCCAGTACTTC | CASSLSADPIGTQYF
TRBJ1-2 | TRBV7-2 | few | NA | TGTGCCAGCAGCTTAGCTTCAGGGGACTATGGCTACACCTTC | CASSLASGDYGYTF
TRBJ2-1 | TRBV20-1 | NA | TRBD2 | TGCAGTGCTAAGATGGCGGGAGGAAGGAATGAGCAGTTCTTC | CSAKMAGGRNEQFF
TRBJ1-1 | TRBV7-6 | few | NA | TGTGCCAGCAGCCGTCGACCTACAGTCGGCACTGAAGCTTTCTTT | CASSRRPTVGTEAFF
TRBJ2-7 | TRBV28 | NA | TRBD1 | TGTGCCAGCAGTTCCCACAGGGGTCTATCCGAGCAGTACTTC | CASSSHRGLSEQYF
TRBJ2-5 | TRBV9 | NA | TRBD1 | TGTGCCAGCAGCGTAGGATCCCGGGACAGGGGAGGGGAGACCCAGTACTTC | CASSVGSRDRGGETQYF
TRBJ1-2 | TRBV30 | NA | TRBD1 | TGTGCCTGGAGCCCGGACAGGGGGCTGGGAAACTATGGCTACACCTTC | CAWSPDRGLGNYGYTF